These T cell receptor beta chains were read from a single sample in a study of technical replicates of blood from a few donors. The protocol was immunoSEQ multiplex PCR, while the TCRdb copy is restricted to in-frame clones and leaves out a portion. The data hold over 50,000 clones, with around 87% observed a single time. The sample consisted of PBMCs. All receptors come from a human donor in good health. Some clones in this sample may be carry-over from other donors' samples. CDR3s include the opening cysteine and the closing phenylalanine or tryptophan. D genes are given only for firm matches. Not every row has a clone size; where given, it reads once, few, many or a size class.

v_call,clone_size,d_call,cdr3_length,j_call,cdr3_aa,cdr3_nt
TRBV4-3,NA,NA,15,TRBJ2-3,CASSPRPGVGDTQYF,TGCGCCAGCAGCCCCCGACCAGGGGTTGGAGATACGCAGTATTTT
TRBV7-6,NA,NA,14,TRBJ2-3,CASARGSHTDTQYF,TGTGCCAGCGCCCGGGGGAGCCACACAGATACGCAGTATTTT
TRBV7-2,few,TRBD1,19,TRBJ2-1,CASSLAVQQGFTPRGEQFF,TGTGCCAGCAGCTTAGCGGTGCAACAGGGGTTTACCCCAAGGGGAGAGCAGTTCTTC
TRBV5-3,NA,NA,16,TRBJ2-7,CARSSNIGPEGHEQYF,TGTGCCAGAAGCTCAAACATAGGTCCGGAGGGCCACGAGCAGTACTTC
TRBV6-1,NA,TRBD2,15,TRBJ2-5,CASSDLAGGQETQYF,TGTGCCAGCAGTGACCTAGCGGGGGGGCAGGAGACCCAGTACTTC
TRBV12-5,NA,NA,14,TRBJ2-1,CASGLDVSSNEQFF,TGTGCTAGTGGTTTGGACGTTAGCAGTAATGAGCAGTTCTTC
TRBV7-2,NA,NA,12,TRBJ2-7,CASSRGRTEQYF,TGTGCCAGCAGCAGGGGTAGGACCGAGCAGTACTTC
TRBV4-3,NA,NA,12,TRBJ2-5,CASTELKETQYF,TGCGCCAGCACCGAGCTTAAAGAGACCCAGTACTTC
TRBV2,NA,NA,14,TRBJ2-5,CASSEYVGGKTQYF,TGTGCCAGCAGTGAATATGTGGGGGGAAAGACCCAGTACTTC
TRBV9,NA,TRBD1,17,TRBJ2-7,CASSETSEAGGSYEQYF,TGTGCCAGCAGCGAGACTTCGGAGGCAGGGGGCTCCTACGAGCAGTACTTC
TRBV4-3,once,TRBD2,15,TRBJ2-1,CASSPLTGGTDEQFF,TGCGCCAGCAGCCCCCTGACGGGAGGCACTGATGAGCAGTTCTTC
TRBV5-5,NA,NA,14,TRBJ2-7,CASSLFRVTYEQYF,TGTGCCAGCAGCTTGTTCCGAGTTACCTACGAGCAGTACTTC
TRBV6-1,NA,NA,15,TRBJ2-1,CASKRDTPASNEQFF,TGTGCCAGCAAAAGGGACACCCCTGCCTCCAATGAGCAGTTCTTC
TRBV5-4,NA,TRBD1,15,TRBJ1-2,CASSDRGRGRVGYTF,TGTGCCAGCAGCGATAGGGGGCGAGGAAGGGTTGGCTACACCTTC
TRBV10-3,NA,NA,15,TRBJ2-7,CAISESIESSYEQYF,TGTGCCATCAGTGAGTCGATCGAGAGCTCCTACGAGCAGTACTTC
TRBV19,NA,NA,14,TRBJ1-4,CASSPGTMPEKLFF,TGTGCCAGTAGCCCCGGGACAATGCCTGAAAAACTGTTTTTT
TRBV20-1,NA,NA,11,TRBJ1-2,CSARDQRGNTF,TGCAGTGCTAGAGATCAAAGGGGGAACACCTTC
TRBV30,NA,NA,14,TRBJ1-1,CAWIRRQGGTEAFF,TGTGCCTGGATTAGGCGGCAGGGAGGCACTGAAGCTTTCTTT
TRBV6-5,NA,TRBD2,13,TRBJ2-2,CASKRGGLGELFF,TGTGCCAGCAAGCGGGGGGGCTTGGGGGAGCTGTTTTTT
TRBV2,once,TRBD2,17,TRBJ2-3,CASSEPGLAPQADTQYF,TGTGCCAGCAGTGAGCCGGGACTAGCCCCCCAGGCAGATACGCAGTATTTT